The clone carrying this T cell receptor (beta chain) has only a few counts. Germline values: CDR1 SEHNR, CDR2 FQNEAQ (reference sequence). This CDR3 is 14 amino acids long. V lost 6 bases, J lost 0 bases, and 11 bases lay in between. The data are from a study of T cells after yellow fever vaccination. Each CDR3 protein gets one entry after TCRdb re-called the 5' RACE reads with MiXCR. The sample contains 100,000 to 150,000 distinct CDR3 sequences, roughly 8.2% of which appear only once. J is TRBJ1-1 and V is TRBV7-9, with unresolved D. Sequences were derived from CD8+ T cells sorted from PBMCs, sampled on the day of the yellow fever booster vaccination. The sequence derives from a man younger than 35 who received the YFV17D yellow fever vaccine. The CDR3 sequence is CASSPAVVNTEAFF. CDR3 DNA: TGTGCCAGCAGTCCCGCGGTGGTGAACACTGAAGCTTTCTTT.